These T cell receptor beta chains were read from a single sample in a study of blood T cell repertoires in COVID-19. Repertoires were generated with immunoSEQ multiplex PCR, while TCRdb's copy carries only in-frame clones and drops some. The sample includes about 70,000 clones, around four fifths of them seen just once. Sequencing was done on a sample of peripheral blood. The source of these receptors is a human donor in a cohort sampled during active COVID-19. CDR3s include the opening cysteine and the closing phenylalanine or tryptophan. D genes are given only for firm matches. Clone size, where shown, is once, few, many, or a class for clones that have expanded.

J gene,clone size,D gene,V gene,CDR3 protein,CDR3 DNA
TRBJ1-1,few,TRBD1,TRBV18,CASSPEGAKTEAFF,TGTGCCAGCTCACCAGAGGGGGCTAAAACTGAAGCTTTCTTT
TRBJ2-1,medium-sized,TRBD2,TRBV27,CASSSGRLAGVNEQFF,TGTGCCAGCAGTTCAGGCAGGCTAGCGGGGGTCAATGAGCAGTTCTTC
TRBJ2-6,.,.,TRBV1,CTSSRLGANVLTF,TGCACCAGCAGCCGACTCGGGGCCAACGTCCTGACTTTC
TRBJ1-2,.,TRBD1,TRBV7-2,CASSTEPGQGPNYGYTF,TGTGCCAGCAGCACAGAACCCGGACAGGGCCCAAACTATGGCTACACCTTC
TRBJ1-3,once,.,TRBV6-5,CASSSPGNTIYF,TGTGCCAGCAGTTCTCCAGGGAACACCATATATTTT
TRBJ1-5,.,.,TRBV30,CAWSVLHSNQPQHF,TGTGCCTGGAGTGTACTACATAGCAATCAGCCCCAGCATTTT
TRBJ2-1,.,TRBD2,TRBV3-1/TRBV3-2,CASRPGLAGVYNEQFF,TGTGCCAGCAGACCCGGACTAGCGGGAGTATACAATGAGCAGTTCTTC
TRBJ2-7,once,TRBD2,TRBV7-2,CASSLASGAYEQYF,TGTGCCAGCAGCTTGGCTAGCGGGGCTTACGAGCAGTACTTC
TRBJ1-5,.,.,TRBV19,CASSIRSGNSNQPQHF,TGTGCCAGTAGTATTAGGTCCGGGAATAGCAATCAGCCCCAGCATTTT
TRBJ1-4,.,TRBD1,TRBV6-6,CASSRQGQGNAINEKLFF,TGTGCCAGCAGTCGCCAAGGACAGGGAAACGCAATTAATGAAAAACTGTTTTTT
TRBJ1-2,.,.,TRBV10-2,CASTRLISPNYGYTF,TGCGCCAGTACGAGGTTAATAAGCCCTAACTATGGCTACACCTTC
TRBJ2-3,.,.,TRBV9,CASSVAPLDRDTQYF,TGTGCCAGCAGCGTAGCCCCACTAGACCGGGATACGCAGTATTTT
TRBJ2-7,.,.,TRBV6-5,CASSYNGGYEQYF,TGTGCCAGCAGTTACAACGGGGGCTACGAGCAGTACTTC
TRBJ2-1,.,TRBD1,TRBV11-3,CASSFDRGHYNEQFF,TGTGCCAGCAGCTTCGACAGGGGGCATTACAATGAGCAGTTCTTC
TRBJ1-4,.,TRBD1,TRBV5-1,CASSLRGANEKLFF,TGCGCCAGCAGCCTCAGGGGGGCTAATGAAAAACTGTTTTTT
TRBJ2-1,.,.,TRBV4-3,CASSPNPRGTLYNEQFF,TGCGCCAGCAGCCCCAATCCCCGGGGGACCCTCTACAATGAGCAGTTCTTC
TRBJ1-5,once,.,TRBV6-1,CASSEAGGHQPQHF,TGTGCCAGCAGTGAAGCGGGAGGTCATCAGCCCCAGCATTTT